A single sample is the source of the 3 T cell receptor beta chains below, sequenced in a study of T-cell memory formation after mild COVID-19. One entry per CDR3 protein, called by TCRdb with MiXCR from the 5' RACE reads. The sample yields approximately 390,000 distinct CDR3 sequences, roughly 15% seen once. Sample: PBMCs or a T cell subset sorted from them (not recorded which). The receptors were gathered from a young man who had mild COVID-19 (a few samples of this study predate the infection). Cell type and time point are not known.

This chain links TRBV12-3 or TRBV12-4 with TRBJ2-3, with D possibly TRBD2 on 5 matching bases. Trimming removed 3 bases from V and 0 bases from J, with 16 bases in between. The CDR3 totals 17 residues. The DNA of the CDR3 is TGTGCCAGCAGTTTCGAGGGATCCCGCTTCAGCACAGATACGCAGTATTTT. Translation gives CASSFEGSRFSTDTQYF.

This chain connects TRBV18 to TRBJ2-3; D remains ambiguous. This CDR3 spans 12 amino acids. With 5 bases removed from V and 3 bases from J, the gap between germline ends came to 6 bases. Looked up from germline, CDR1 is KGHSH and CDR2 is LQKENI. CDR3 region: CASSAETDTQYF. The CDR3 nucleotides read TGTGCCAGCTCAGCTGAAACAGATACGCAGTATTTT.

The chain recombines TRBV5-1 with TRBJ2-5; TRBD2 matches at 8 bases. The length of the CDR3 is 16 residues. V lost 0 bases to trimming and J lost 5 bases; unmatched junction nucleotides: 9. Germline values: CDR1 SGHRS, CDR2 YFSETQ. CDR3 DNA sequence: TGCGCCAGCAGCTTGGGCCCCAGCGGGGGTGGGGAGACCCAGTACTTC. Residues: CASSLGPSGGGETQYF.